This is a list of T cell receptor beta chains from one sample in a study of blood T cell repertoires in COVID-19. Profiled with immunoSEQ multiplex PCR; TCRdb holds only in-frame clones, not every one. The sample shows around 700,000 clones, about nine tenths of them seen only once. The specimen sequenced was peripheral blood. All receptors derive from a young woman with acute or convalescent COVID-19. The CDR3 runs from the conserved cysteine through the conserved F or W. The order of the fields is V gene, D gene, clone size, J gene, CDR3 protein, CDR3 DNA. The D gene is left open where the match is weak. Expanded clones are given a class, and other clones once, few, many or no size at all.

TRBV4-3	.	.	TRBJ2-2	CASSPGLNTGELFF	TGCGCCAGCAGCCCGGGACTGAACACCGGGGAGCTGTTTTTT
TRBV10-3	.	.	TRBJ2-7	CAISGHQSYEQYF	TGTGCCATCAGTGGTCACCAGTCCTACGAGCAGTACTTC
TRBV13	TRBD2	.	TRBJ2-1	CASSPGLAGVDEQFF	TGTGCCAGCAGCCCAGGACTAGCGGGGGTTGATGAGCAGTTCTTC
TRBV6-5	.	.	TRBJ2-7	CASSYSLDSWREQYF	TGTGCCAGCAGTTACTCGCTGGACAGCTGGCGGGAGCAGTACTTC
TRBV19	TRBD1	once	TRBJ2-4	CAPVEGALAKNIQYF	TGTGCCCCAGTAGAGGGGGCGTTAGCCAAAAACATTCAGTACTTC
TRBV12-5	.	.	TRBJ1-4	CASGLVLEGNDRTANSNEKLFF	TGTGCTAGTGGTTTGGTACTTGAGGGTAACGACCGAACTGCAAACTCGAATGAAAAACTGTTTTTT
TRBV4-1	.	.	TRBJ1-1	CASSQDEGPSFAFF	TGCGCCAGCAGCCAAGATGAGGGTCCTTCGTTTGCTTTCTTT
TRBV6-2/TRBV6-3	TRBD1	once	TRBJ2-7	CASSYENRGIDEQYF	TGTGCCAGCAGTTACGAAAACAGGGGCATCGACGAGCAGTACTTC
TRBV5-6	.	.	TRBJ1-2	CASSLLRRVNYGYTF	TGTGCCAGCAGCTTGCTCCGCAGGGTTAACTATGGCTACACCTTC
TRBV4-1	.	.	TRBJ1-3	CASSQDQGLSGNTIYF	TGCGCCAGCAGCCAAGATCAGGGGCTCTCTGGAAACACCATATATTTT
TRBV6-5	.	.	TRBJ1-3	CASRRTDPGTIYF	TGTGCCAGCAGACGGACAGATCCGGGCACCATATATTTT
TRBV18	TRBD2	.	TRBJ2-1	CASSPGLAGSYNEQFF	TGTGCCAGCTCACCAGGGCTAGCGGGCTCCTACAATGAGCAGTTCTTC
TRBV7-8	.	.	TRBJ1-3	CASSFFEIGAGNTIYF	TGTGCCAGCAGCTTTTTTGAGATAGGGGCAGGAAACACCATATATTTT
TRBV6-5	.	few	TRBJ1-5	CASRGHASNQPQHF	TGTGCCAGCAGGGGACACGCTAGCAATCAGCCCCAGCATTTT
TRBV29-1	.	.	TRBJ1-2	CSVEDRGDTLPF	TGCAGCGTTGAAGATCGGGGGGACACCTTGCCCTTC
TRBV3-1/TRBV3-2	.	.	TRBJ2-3	CASSPGLYTQYF	TGTGCCAGCAGCCCCGGACTGTATACGCAGTATTTT
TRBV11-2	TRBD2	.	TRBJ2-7	CASSLVAGGTYEQYF	TGTGCCAGCAGCTTAGTAGCGGGGGGCACCTACGAGCAGTACTTC
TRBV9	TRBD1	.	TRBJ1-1	CASSWTGTGDTEAFF	TGTGCCAGCAGCTGGACCGGGACAGGGGACACTGAAGCTTTCTTT
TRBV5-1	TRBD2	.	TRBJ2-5	CASTERGGPETQYF	TGCGCCAGCACTGAGCGGGGGGGCCCAGAGACCCAGTACTTC
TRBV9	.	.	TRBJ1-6	CASSVADINSPLHF	TGTGCCAGCAGCGTAGCTGACATAAATTCACCCCTCCACTTT
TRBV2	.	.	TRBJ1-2	CASSEAGSGVRGYTF	TGTGCCAGCAGTGAAGCGGGATCAGGGGTGAGAGGCTACACCTTC
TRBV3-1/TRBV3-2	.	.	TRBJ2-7	CASSLSTGYEQYF	TGTGCCAGCAGCCTATCCACTGGCTACGAGCAGTACTTC
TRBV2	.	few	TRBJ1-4	CASSEQSREGEKLFF	TGTGCCAGCAGCGAACAATCCCGGGAGGGTGAAAAACTGTTTTTT
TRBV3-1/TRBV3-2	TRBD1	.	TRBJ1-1	CASSLKGTGGEAFF	TGTGCCAGCAGCCTTAAGGGGACAGGGGGTGAAGCTTTCTTT
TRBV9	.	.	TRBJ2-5	CASSANGETQYF	TGTGCCAGCAGCGCAAACGGGGAGACCCAGTACTTC
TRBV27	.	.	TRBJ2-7	CASSFAQSYEQYF	TGTGCCAGCAGTTTTGCGCAATCCTACGAGCAGTACTTC
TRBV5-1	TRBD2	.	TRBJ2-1	CASSLGILAGDNEQFF	TGCGCCAGCAGCTTGGGTATCCTAGCGGGGGACAATGAGCAGTTCTTC
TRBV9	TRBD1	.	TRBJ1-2	CASSPAGGGYTF	TGTGCCAGCAGCCCAGCAGGGGGTGGCTACACCTTC
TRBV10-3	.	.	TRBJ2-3	CAISESSGMGADTQYF	TGTGCCATCAGTGAGTCGAGTGGGATGGGGGCGGATACGCAGTATTTT
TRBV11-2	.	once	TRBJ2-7	CASSLSRGVTYEQYF	TGTGCCAGCAGCTTATCCAGGGGGGTAACCTACGAGCAGTACTTC
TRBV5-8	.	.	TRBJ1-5	CASSLFNGKNSNQPQHF	TGTGCCAGCAGCTTGTTTAACGGGAAGAATAGCAATCAGCCCCAGCATTTT
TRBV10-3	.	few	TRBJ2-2	CAISESSVTGELFF	TGTGCCATCAGTGAGTCGAGTGTCACCGGGGAGCTGTTTTTT
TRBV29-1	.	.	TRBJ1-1	CSVEFLPMNTEAFF	TGCAGCGTTGAATTTCTACCTATGAACACTGAAGCTTTCTTT
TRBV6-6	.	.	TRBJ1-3	CASSSTGPMDTIYF	TGTGCCAGCAGCTCCACAGGGCCGATGGACACCATATATTTT
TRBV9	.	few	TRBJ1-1	CASSPSGFNTEAFF	TGTGCCAGCAGCCCATCGGGGTTTAACACTGAAGCTTTCTTT
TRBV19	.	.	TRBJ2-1	CASSPLVRVGNEQFF	TGTGCCAGTAGTCCACTGGTCAGGGTCGGCAATGAGCAGTTCTTC
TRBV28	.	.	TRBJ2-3	CASSTVSSTDTQYF	TGTGCCAGCTCGACAGTTTCTAGCACAGATACGCAGTATTTT
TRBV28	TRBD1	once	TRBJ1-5	CATLDRGGNQPQHF	TGTGCCACCCTCGACAGGGGGGGCAATCAGCCCCAGCATTTT
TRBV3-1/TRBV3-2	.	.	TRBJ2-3	CASSQAQGSDTQYF	TGTGCCAGCAGCCAAGCTCAGGGTTCAGATACGCAGTATTTT
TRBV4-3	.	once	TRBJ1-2	CASSQVTTGPEKPLYGYTF	TGCGCCAGCAGCCAAGTAACAACAGGCCCTGAAAAGCCTCTCTATGGCTACACCTTC
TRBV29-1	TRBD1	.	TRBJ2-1	CSVVRDRGYHEQFF	TGCAGCGTTGTACGGGACAGGGGTTACCATGAGCAGTTCTTC
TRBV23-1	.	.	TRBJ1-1	CASTESGKNRDEDTEAFF	TGCGCCAGCACCGAGTCGGGTAAGAACAGGGATGAGGACACTGAAGCTTTCTTT
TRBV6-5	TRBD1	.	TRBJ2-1	CASRKQGAVYNEQFF	TGTGCCAGCAGGAAACAGGGGGCCGTCTACAATGAGCAGTTCTTC
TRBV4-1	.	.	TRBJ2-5	CASSVTGTQYF	TGCGCCAGCAGCGTAACGGGTACCCAGTACTTC
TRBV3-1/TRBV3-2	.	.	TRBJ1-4	CASSQVSGFNEKLFF	TGTGCCAGCAGCCAGGTCAGCGGGTTTAATGAAAAACTGTTTTTT
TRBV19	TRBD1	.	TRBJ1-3	CASSIGTGADGNTIYF	TGTGCCAGTAGTATCGGGACAGGGGCGGATGGAAACACCATATATTTT
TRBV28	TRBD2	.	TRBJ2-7	CASSFPPTSGGYEQYF	TGTGCCAGCAGTTTCCCCCCGACTAGCGGGGGTTACGAGCAGTACTTC
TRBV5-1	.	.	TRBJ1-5	CASSPRGNQPQHF	TGCGCCAGCAGCCCACGGGGCAATCAGCCCCAGCATTTT
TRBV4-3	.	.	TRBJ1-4	CASSRAGRLEYEKLFF	TGCGCCAGCAGCCGAGCAGGCCGTCTCGAGTACGAAAAACTGTTTTTT
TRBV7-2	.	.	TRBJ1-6	CASSLAHFNSPLHF	TGTGCCAGCAGCTTAGCTCACTTCAATTCACCCCTCCACTTT
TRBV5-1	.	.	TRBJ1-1	CASSLDFFAGGNTEAFF	TGCGCCAGCAGCTTGGATTTCTTCGCGGGAGGCAACACTGAAGCTTTCTTT
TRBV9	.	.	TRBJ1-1	CASSRDSNTEAFF	TGTGCCTCATCCCGGGACTCCAACACTGAAGCTTTCTTT